This note documents a single T cell receptor (beta chain) sequence. How the authors handled the data: Reference gene primer amplification yielded estimated nucleated cell counts. Generated by immunoSEQ multiplex PCR, the TCRdb table keeps only in-frame clones and is missing some. That table furnishes V, J and clone size, whereas the DNA furnished D and trimming. This sample has roughly 440,000 clones, with 88% found just once. Seattle enrolled patients during active infection and tracked them longitudinally. This specimen comes from a study of blood T cell repertoires in COVID-19. Across the study: COVID-19 samples, acute and convalescent, were from the United States, Italy and Spain. PBMCs, B-cell-depleted T cells, or T cells provided the cDNA or gDNA that made up the material.

From germline, CDR1 is SNHLY and CDR2 FYNNEI. V gave up 6 bases and J gave up 4 bases; unmatched junction bases: 0. The CDR3 length is 12 residues. Sample: peripheral blood. The V gene is TRBV2, the J gene TRBJ1-1; 9 bases match TRBD1. The receptor was isolated from a woman between 45 and 65 years old with COVID-19, enrolled during active disease. The CDR3 coding sequence is TGTGCCAGCAGGACAGGGGGCACTGAAGCTTTCTTT. Residues: CASRTGGTEAFF.